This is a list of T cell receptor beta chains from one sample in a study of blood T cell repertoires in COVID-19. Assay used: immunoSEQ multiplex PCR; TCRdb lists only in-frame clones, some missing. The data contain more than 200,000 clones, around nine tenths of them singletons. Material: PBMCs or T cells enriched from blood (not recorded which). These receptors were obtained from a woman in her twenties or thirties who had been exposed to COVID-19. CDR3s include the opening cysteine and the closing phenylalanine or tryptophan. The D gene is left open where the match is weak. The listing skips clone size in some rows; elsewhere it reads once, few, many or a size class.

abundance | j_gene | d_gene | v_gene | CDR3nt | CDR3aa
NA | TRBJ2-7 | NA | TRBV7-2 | TGTGCCAGCAGCTTGTACAGAACCTACGAGCAGTACTTC | CASSLYRTYEQYF
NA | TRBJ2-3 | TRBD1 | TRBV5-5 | TGTGCCAGCAGCTCGGGACAGGTTAAGGGTTTT | CASSSGQVKGF
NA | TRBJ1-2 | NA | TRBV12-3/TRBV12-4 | TGTGCCAGCAGTTTCACAGCGGTTGGCTACACCTTC | CASSFTAVGYTF
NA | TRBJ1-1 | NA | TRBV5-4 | TGTGCCAGCAGCTTGGGTAGCTATGAAGCTTTCTTT | CASSLGSYEAFF
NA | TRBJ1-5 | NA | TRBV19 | TGTGCCAGTAGTATACAGGGCCCCAATCAGCCCCAGCATTTT | CASSIQGPNQPQHF
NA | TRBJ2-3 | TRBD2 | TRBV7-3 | TGTGCCAGCAGCTTAACACCGACTAGCGGCACAGATACGCAGTATTTT | CASSLTPTSGTDTQYF
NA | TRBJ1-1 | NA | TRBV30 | TGTGCCTGGAGTGTCAGGGGCGGCACTGAAGCTTTCTTT | CAWSVRGGTEAFF
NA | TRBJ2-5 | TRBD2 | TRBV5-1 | TGCGCCAGCAGCTTGGCGTCTAGCGGGGTCGTGTGGCAAGAGACCCAGTACTTC | CASSLASSGVVWQETQYF
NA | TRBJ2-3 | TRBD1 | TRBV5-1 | TGCGCCAGCACCAGGGGGCCCGTGGACAGGGATACGCAGTATTTT | CASTRGPVDRDTQYF
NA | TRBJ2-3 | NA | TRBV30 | TGTGCCTGCACGACTAGTTTCGATACGCAGTATTTT | CACTTSFDTQYF
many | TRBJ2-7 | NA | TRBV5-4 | TGTGCCAGCAGCTTTTTTGCGGGATCCTACGAGCAGTACTTC | CASSFFAGSYEQYF
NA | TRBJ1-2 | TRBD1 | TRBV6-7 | TGTGCCAGCAGTTACTGTACACGGGACAGGGACTATGGCTACACCTTC | CASSYCTRDRDYGYTF
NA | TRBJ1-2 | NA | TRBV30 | TGTGCCTGGAGTGTAAGGTTGGGGGCGGGTGGCTACACCTTC | CAWSVRLGAGGYTF
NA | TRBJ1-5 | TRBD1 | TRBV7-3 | TGTGCCAGCAGCTGGGGACAGGGACGGTGTCAGCCCCAGCATTTT | CASSWGQGRCQPQHF
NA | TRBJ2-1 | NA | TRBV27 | TGTGCCAGCAGTTTATCCCCTTCCTACAATGAGCAGTTCTTC | CASSLSPSYNEQFF
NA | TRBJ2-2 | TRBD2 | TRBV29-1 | TGCAGCGTCGGGGGACTAGCGGGAGTTGGCGGGGAGCTGTTTTTT | CSVGGLAGVGGELFF
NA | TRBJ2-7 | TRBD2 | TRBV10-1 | TGCGCCAGCAGTGAGTCTGTGACTAGCGGAACCTACGAGCAGTACTTC | CASSESVTSGTYEQYF
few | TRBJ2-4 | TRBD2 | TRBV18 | TGTGCCAGCTCACCGAGAACTAGCGGGATTTGGGACATTCAGTACTTC | CASSPRTSGIWDIQYF
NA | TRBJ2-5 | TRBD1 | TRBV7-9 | TGTGCCAGCAGCCCGGGCCCGACAGGGTTTGTAAAGACCCAGTACTTC | CASSPGPTGFVKTQYF
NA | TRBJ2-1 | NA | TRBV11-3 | TGTGCCAGCAGCCTGGACGGGGTTGTGCAGTTCTTC | CASSLDGVVQFF